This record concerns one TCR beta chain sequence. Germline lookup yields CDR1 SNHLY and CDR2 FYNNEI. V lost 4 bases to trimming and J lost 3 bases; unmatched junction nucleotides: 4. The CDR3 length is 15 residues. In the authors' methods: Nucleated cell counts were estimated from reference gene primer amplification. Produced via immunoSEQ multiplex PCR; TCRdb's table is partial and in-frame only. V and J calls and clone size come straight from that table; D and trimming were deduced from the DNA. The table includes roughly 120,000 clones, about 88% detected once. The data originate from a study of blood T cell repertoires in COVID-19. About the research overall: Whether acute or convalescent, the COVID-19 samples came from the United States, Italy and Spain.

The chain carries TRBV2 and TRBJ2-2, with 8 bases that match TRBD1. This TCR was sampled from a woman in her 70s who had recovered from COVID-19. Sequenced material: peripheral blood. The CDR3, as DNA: TGTGCCAGCAGTGGAAACAGGGGGGACACCGGGGAGCTGTTTTTT. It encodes CASSGNRGDTGELFF. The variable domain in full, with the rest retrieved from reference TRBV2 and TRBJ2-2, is EPEVTQTPSHQVTQMGQEVILRCVPISNHLYFYWYRQILGQKVEFLVSFYNNEISEKSEIFDDQFSVERPDGSNFTLKIRSTKLEDSAMYFCASSGNRGDTGELFFGEGSRLTVL.